The T cell receptor beta chain under discussion was sequenced for a study of beta chain features in type 1 diabetes. Whole-study results and caveats: In patients and controls equally, PCR might favor templates that are shorter.

This CDR3 has 17 residues. A note on this clone: The antigen is unknown.

The investigators reverse transcribed all of the isolated RNA, so they sequenced expressed TCRB transcripts. The protocol was immunoSEQ multiplex PCR, while the TCRdb copy is restricted to in-frame clones and leaves out a portion. The data contain some 270,000 clones, roughly 13% of them seen just once; the ten biggest clones take up approximately 0.024%. This chain uses TRBV1 with TRBJ2-1; the D call of TRBD2 is as the table states it, not checked on the DNA. TRBV1 represents a pseudogene. This TCR derives from a woman aged 40 to 50 in good health. Specimen: naive CD4+ T cells from blood. For the CDR3, the DNA is TGCACCAGCAGCCACACGAAGGAGGGACCCGTGCGCAATGAGCAGTTCTTC. Translated: CTSSHTKEGPVRNEQFF.